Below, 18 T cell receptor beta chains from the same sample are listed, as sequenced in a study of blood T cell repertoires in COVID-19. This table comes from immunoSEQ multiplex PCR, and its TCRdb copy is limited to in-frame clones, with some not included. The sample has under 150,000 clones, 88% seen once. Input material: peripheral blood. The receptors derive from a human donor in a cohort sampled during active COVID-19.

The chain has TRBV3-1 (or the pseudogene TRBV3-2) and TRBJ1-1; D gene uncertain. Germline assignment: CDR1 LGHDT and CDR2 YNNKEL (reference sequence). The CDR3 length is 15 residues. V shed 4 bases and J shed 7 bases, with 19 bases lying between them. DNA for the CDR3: TGTGCCAGCAGCCGAGGTTCCGCTCCGTATCATGAAGCTTTCTTT. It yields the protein CASSRGSAPYHEAFF.

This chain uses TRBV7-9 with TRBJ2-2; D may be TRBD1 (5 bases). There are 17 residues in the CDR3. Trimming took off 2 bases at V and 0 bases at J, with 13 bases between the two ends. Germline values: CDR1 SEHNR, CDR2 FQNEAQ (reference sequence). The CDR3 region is CASSLPGSTSNTGELFF. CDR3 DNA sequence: TGTGCCAGCAGCTTACCAGGGTCGACTTCGAACACCGGGGAGCTGTTTTTT.

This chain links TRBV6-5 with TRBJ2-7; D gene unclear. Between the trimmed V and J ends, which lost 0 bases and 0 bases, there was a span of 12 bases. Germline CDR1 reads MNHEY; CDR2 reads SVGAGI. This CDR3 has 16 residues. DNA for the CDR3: TGTGCCAGCAGTTACTCGAGTACAGCACTCTCCTACGAGCAGTACTTC. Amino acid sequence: CASSYSSTALSYEQYF.

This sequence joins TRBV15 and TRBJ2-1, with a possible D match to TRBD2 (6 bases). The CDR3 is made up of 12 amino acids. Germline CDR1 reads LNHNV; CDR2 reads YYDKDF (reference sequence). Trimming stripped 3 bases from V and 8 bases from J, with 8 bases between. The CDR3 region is CATSSGRYEQFF. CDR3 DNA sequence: TGTGCCACCAGCAGTGGGAGGTATGAGCAGTTCTTC.

The CDR3 sequence: CASSSPGRGNYGYTF. The CDR3, as DNA: TGTGCCAGCAGTTCCCCTGGACGGGGGAACTATGGCTACACCTTC. The rearrangement links TRBV6-5 to TRBJ1-2, with a weak D call TRBD1 (5 bases). The germline gives CDR1 MNHEY, CDR2 SVGAGI. The CDR3 sequence is 15 residues long. V lost 4 bases, J lost 2 bases, and 14 bases lay in between.

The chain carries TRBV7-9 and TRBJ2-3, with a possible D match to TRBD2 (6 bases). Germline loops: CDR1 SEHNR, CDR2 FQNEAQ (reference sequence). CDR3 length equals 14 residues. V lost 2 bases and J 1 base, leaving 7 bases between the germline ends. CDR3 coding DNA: TGTGCCAGCAGCTTAACGGGGGGCACAGATACGCAGTATTTT. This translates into CASSLTGGTDTQYF.

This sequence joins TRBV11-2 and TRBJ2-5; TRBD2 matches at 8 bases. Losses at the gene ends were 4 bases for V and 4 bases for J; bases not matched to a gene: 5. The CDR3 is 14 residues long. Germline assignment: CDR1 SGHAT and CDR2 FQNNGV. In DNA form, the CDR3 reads TGTGCCAGCAGCTCAGGACTAGCCCCAGAGACCCAGTACTTC. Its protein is CASSSGLAPETQYF.

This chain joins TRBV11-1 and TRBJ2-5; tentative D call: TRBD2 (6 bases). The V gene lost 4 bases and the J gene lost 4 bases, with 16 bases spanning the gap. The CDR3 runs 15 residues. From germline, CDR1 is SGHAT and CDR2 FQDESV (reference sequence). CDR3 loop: CASSYSGGERETQYF. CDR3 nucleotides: TGTGCCAGCAGCTATAGCGGAGGGGAGCGAGAGACCCAGTACTTC.

As DNA, the CDR3 is TGTGCCAGCAGTTACCAGGGAGGCTCTGGGGCCAACGTCCTGACTTTC. It specifies CASSYQGGSGANVLTF. The chain combines TRBV27 with TRBJ2-6; TRBD2 is a possible D gene (6 bases). This CDR3 is 16 amino acids long. Trimming pared 4 bases from V and 0 bases from J, leaving 10 bases between. Germline V gene data show CDR1 as MNHEY and CDR2 as SMNVEV (reference sequence).

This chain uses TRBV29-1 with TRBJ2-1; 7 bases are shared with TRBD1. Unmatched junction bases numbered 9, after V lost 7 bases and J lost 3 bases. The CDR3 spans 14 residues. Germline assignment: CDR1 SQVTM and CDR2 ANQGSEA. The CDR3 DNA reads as TGCAGCGCTTACCGGGACAGACTCTACAATGAGCAGTTCTTC. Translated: CSAYRDRLYNEQFF.

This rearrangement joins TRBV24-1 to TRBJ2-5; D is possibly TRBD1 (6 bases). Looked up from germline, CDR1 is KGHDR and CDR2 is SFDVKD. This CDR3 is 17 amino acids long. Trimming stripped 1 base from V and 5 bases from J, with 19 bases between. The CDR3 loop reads CATSDLGPRDIQETQYF. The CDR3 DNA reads TGTGCCACCAGTGATTTAGGCCCCCGGGACATCCAGGAGACCCAGTACTTC.

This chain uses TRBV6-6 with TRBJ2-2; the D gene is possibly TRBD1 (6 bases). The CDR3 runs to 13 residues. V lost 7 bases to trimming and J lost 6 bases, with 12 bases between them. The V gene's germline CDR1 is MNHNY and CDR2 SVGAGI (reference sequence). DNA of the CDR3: TGTGCCAGCACCCTCGACAGGCCCGGGGAGCTGTTTTTT. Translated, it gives CASTLDRPGELFF.

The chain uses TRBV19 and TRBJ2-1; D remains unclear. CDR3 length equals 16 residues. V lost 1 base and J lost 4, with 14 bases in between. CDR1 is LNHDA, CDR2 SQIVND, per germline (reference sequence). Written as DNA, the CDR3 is TGTGCCAGTAGTATAGTTCCAGGCCCTGGGTACAATGAGCAGTTCTTC. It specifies CASSIVPGPGYNEQFF.

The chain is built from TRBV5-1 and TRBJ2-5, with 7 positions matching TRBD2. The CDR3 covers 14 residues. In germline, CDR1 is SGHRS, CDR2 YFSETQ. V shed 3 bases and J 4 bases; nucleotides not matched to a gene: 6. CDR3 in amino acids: CASSSNWGGETQYF. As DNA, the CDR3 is TGCGCCAGCAGCTCGAATTGGGGGGGAGAGACCCAGTACTTC.

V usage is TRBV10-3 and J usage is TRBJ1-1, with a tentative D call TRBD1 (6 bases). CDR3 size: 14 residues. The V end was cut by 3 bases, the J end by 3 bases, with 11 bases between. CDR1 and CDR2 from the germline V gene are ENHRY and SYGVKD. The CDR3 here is CAISEGGRDTEAFF. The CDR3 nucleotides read TGTGCCATCAGTGAAGGGGGACGGGACACTGAAGCTTTCTTT.

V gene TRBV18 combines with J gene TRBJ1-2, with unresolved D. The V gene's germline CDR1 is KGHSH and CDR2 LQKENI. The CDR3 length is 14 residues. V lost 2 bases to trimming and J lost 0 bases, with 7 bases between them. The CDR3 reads CASSPNNPNYGYTF. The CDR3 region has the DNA TGTGCCAGCTCACCAAATAATCCTAACTATGGCTACACCTTC.

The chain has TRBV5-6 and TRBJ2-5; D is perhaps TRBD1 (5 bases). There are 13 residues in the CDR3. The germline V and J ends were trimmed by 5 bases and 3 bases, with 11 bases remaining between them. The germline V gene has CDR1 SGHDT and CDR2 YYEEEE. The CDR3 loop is CASRLGQEETQYF. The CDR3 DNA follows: TGTGCCAGCAGACTGGGGCAAGAAGAGACCCAGTACTTC. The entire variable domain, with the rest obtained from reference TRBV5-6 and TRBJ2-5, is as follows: DAGVTQSPTHLIKTRGQQVTLRCSPKSGHDTVSWYQQALGQGPQFIFQYYEEEERQRGNFPDRFSGHQFPNYSSELNVNALLLGDSALYLCASRLGQEETQYFGPGTRLLVL.

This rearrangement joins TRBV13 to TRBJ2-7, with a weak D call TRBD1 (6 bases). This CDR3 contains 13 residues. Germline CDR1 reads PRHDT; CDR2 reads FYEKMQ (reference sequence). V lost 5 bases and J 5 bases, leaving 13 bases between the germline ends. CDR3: CASSARDTHEQYF. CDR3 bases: TGTGCCAGCAGCGCCCGGGACACTCACGAGCAGTACTTC.